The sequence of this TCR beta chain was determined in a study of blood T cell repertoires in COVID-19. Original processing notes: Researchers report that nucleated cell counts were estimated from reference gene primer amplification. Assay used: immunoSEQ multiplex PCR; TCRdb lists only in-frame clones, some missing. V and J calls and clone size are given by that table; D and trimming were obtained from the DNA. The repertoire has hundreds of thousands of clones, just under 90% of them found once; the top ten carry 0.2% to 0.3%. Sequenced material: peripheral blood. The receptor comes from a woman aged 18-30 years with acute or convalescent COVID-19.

CDR3 protein: CASSRGVAGISYEQYF. The DNA for the CDR3 is TGTGCCAGCAGCCGGGGCGTAGCGGGGATCTCCTACGAGCAGTACTTC. This chain links TRBV3-1 (or the pseudogene TRBV3-2) with TRBJ2-7, with 8 positions matching TRBD2. J lost 0 bases, V lost 4 bases, and 8 bases had no gene match. Germline CDR1 is LGHDT and CDR2 is YNNKEL (reference sequence). CDR3 length equals 16 residues.